Shown below are 7 T cell receptor beta chains from a single sample sequenced in a study of T cells in women clearing cervical HPV infection. Sequenced by immunoSEQ multiplex PCR; TCRdb stores in-frame clones only, minus some. Its table lists tens of thousands of clones. The sequencing input was blood buffy coat. The receptors shown here come from a woman between 18 and 70 years old with a cervical HPV16 infection that either progressed to CIN3+ or cleared (not recorded which).

With respect to this clone: Read coverage stops 3 residues before the CDR3 terminus; the germline J gene supplies the remainder. The rearrangement uses TRBV18 and TRBJ2-4; the D gene is possibly TRBD1 (5 bases). This CDR3 contains 14 residues. Germline V gene sequence: CDR1 KGHSH, CDR2 LQKENI. CDR3 sequence reads: CASSTRVSRYGQYF. The CDR3 bases that were read are TGTGCCAGCTCAACCAGGGTTTCTCGCTATGGT.

In regard to this clone: The read finishes 3 residues shy of the CDR3 end, and the germline J gene is used to complete it. The V and J genes are TRBV7-6 and TRBJ1-1; 7 nucleotides match TRBD1. There are 14 residues in the CDR3. CDR1 SGHVS and CDR2 FNYEAQ come from the germline V gene. The CDR3 sequence is CASSLLGGTDTAFF. The sequenced CDR3 bases are TGTGCCAGCAGCTTATTAGGGGGCACAGATACG.

As concerns this clone: The CDR3 goes on 3 residues after the read ends, and that part is filled in from the germline J gene. The chain uses TRBV29-1 and TRBJ1-5, with 7 bases identical to TRBD1. The V segment lost 4 bases and the J segment 4 bases; nucleotides outside the gene matches: 7. The CDR3 has 14 amino acids. The V gene's germline CDR1 is SQVTM and CDR2 ANQGSEA. The DNA read from the CDR3 is TGCAGCGTTGTCTCACAGGGGATAAATCAGCCC. This translates into CSVVSQGINQP. In full, the CDR3 reads CSVVSQGINQPQHF.

Measured by frequency, this clone is medium-sized. The read terminates 3 residues before the CDR3 end, so the remaining end is supplied by the germline J gene. The chain carries TRBV6-1 and TRBJ2-5, with TRBD2 as a possible D gene (6 bases). V dropped 1 base and J dropped 4 bases, with 13 bases sitting between them. The CDR3 consists of 15 residues. Per germline, CDR1 MNHNS and CDR2 SASEGT. CDR3 protein: CASSEEDYSRETQYF. CDR3 bases read: TGTGCCAGCAGTGAAGAGGACTATTCCCGAGAGACC.

In the case of this clone: The read stops 3 residues short of the end of the CDR3; the missing end is completed from the germline J gene. V and J are TRBV6-2 or TRBV6-3 and TRBJ2-5, with 7 nucleotides matching TRBD1. The CDR3 is made up of 13 amino acids. After removal of 7 bases from V and 1 base from J, the junction contained 3 bases not matched to a gene. Per germline, CDR1 MNHEY and CDR2 SVGEGT. The CDR3 DNA, read in part, is TGTGCCAGCAAGGGGGCGGGCCAAGAGACC. Translation gives CASKGAGQET. The full CDR3 is CASKGAGQETQYF.

On this clone: From the germline J gene comes the end of the CDR3, since the read stops 3 residues before it. This chain links TRBV2 with TRBJ1-2, with a tentative D call TRBD1 (5 bases). Per germline, CDR1 SNHLY and CDR2 FYNNEI. This CDR3 has 14 residues. V shed 7 bases and J shed 0 bases, with 12 bases lying between them. The CDR3: CASTGGGSNYGYTF. CDR3 DNA (partial): TGTGCCAGCACGGGGGGGGGTTCTAACTATGGC.

About this clone itself: The read terminates 3 residues before the CDR3 end, so the remaining end is supplied by the germline J gene. V gene TRBV5-1 combines with J gene TRBJ2-3; 8 bases line up with TRBD1. J gave up 3 bases and V 3 bases, and 6 bases lay outside the gene matches. This CDR3 contains 15 residues. Germline-derived CDR1 and CDR2 are SGHRS and YFSETQ. The CDR3 reads CASSSGQGMTDTQYF. The DNA read from the CDR3 is TGCGCCAGCAGCTCCGGACAGGGAATGACAGATACG.